The 4 T cell receptor beta chains below all came from one sample that was sequenced in a study of shared T cell receptors in the human thymus. Profiling relied on immunoSEQ multiplex PCR, and the TCRdb table lists in-frame clones only, not all of them. The sample has about 660,000 clones, more than 75% seen once. These data also formed part of another study, on human thymus T cells.

The sample taken for sequencing was thymocytes. Every receptor here comes from a boy under two years old with a congenital heart defect.

This clone was recorded once. This chain uses TRBV6-5 with TRBJ2-2; the match to TRBD2 covers 7 bases. V lost 2 bases and J lost 7; bases outside the gene matches: 10. The CDR3 runs 16 residues. Germline V gene data show CDR1 as MNHEY and CDR2 as SVGAGI. CDR3: CASSYGLRETVGELFF. The CDR3, as DNA: TGTGCCAGCAGTTACGGGTTGCGGGAGACGGTCGGGGAGCTGTTTTTT.

The chain is built from TRBV27 and TRBJ2-1; 10 bases agree with TRBD2. With V trimmed by 5 bases and J by 4 bases, 23 bases remained unmatched. Germline V gives CDR1 MNHEY, CDR2 SMNVEV (reference sequence). The CDR3 sequence is 21 residues long. For the CDR3, the DNA is TGTGCCAGCAGTCGGCGACAGGAGAAGATAGCGGGAGGCCGCGGGTACAATGAGCAGTTCTTC. Protein product: CASSRRQEKIAGGRGYNEQFF.

This rearrangement joins TRBV30 to TRBJ2-7, with 11 bases fitting TRBD2. The germline V gene has CDR1 GTSNPN and CDR2 SVGIG (reference sequence). V was pared by 4 bases and J by 3 bases, with 20 bases of the junction left unmatched. This CDR3 comprises 19 residues. CDR3: CAWTVGWGSVAGGDYEQYF. CDR3 coding DNA: TGTGCCTGGACCGTGGGGTGGGGTTCTGTAGCGGGAGGGGACTACGAGCAGTACTTC.

The chain combines TRBV4-2 with TRBJ1-4, with a tentative D call TRBD1 (5 bases). The germline CDR1 and CDR2 sequences are LGHNA and YNFKEQ. V was trimmed by 4 bases and J by 8 bases, leaving 14 bases between them. This CDR3 contains 14 residues. The CDR3, as DNA: TGTGCCAGCAGCCGGAGGGGTTCGGGGGAAAAACTGTTTTTT. This sequence encodes CASSRRGSGEKLFF.